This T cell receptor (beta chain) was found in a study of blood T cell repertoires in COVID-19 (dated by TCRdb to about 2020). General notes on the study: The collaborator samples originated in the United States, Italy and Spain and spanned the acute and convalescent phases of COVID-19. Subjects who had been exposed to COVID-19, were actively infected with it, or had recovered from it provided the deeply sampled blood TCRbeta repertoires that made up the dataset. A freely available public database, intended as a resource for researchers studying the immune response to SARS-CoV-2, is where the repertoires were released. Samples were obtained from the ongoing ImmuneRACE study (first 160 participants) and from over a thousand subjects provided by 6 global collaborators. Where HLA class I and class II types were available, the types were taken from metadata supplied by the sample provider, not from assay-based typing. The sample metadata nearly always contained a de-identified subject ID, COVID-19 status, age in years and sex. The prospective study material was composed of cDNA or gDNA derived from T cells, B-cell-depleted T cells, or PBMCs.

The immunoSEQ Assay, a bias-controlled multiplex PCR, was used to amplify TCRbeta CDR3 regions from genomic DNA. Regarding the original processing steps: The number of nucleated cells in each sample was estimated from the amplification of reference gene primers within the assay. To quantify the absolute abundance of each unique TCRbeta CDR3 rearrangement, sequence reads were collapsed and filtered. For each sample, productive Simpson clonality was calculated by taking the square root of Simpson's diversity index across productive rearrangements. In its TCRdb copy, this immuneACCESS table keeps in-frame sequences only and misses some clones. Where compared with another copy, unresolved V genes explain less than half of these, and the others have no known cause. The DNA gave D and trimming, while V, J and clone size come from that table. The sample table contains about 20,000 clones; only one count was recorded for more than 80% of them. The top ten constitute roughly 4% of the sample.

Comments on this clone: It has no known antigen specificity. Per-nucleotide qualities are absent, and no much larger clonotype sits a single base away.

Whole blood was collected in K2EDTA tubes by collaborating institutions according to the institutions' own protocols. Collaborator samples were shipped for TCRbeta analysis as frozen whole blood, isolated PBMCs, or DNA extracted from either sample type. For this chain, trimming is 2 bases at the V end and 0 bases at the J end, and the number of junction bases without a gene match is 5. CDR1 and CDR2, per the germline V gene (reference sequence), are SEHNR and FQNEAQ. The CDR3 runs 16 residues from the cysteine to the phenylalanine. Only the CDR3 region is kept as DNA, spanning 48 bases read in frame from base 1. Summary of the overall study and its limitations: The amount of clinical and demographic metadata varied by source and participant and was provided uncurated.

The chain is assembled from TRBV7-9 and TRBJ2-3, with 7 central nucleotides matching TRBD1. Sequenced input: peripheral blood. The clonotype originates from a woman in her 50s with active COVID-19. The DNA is TGTGCCAGCAGCTTATTTGGCAGGGGGAGCACAGATACGCAGTATTTT. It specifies CASSLFGRGSTDTQYF.